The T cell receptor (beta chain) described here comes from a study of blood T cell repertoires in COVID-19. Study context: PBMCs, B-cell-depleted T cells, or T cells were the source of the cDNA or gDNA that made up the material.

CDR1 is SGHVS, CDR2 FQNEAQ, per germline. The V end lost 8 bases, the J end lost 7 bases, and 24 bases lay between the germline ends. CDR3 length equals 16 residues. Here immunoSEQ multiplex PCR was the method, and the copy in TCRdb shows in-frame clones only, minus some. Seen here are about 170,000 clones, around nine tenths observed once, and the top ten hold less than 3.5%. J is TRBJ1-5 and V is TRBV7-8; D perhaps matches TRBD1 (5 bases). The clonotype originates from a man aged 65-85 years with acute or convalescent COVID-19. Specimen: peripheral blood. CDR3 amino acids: CASRAPTGAGGQPQHF. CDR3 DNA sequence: TGTGCCAGCCGCGCCCCGACTGGGGCCGGGGGGCAGCCCCAGCATTTT.